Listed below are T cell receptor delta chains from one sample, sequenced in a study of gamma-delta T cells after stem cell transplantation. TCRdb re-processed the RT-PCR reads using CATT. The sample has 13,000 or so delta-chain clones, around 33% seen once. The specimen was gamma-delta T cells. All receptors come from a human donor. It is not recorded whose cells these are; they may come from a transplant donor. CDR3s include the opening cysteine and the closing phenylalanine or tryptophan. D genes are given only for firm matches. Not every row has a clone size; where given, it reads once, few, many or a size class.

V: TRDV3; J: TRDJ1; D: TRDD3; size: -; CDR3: CAPTGSRRWGIPNTDKLIF; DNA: TGTGCCCCTACAGGTTCACGCCGTTGGGGGATACCCAACACCGATAAACTCATCTTT
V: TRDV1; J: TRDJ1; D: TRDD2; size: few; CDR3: CALGDHRLPRGSYTDKLIF; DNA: TGTGCTCTTGGGGATCACCGCCTTCCTAGGGGGTCCTACACCGATAAACTCATCTTT
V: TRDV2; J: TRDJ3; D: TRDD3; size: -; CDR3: CACDTAGGYSLDTRQMFF; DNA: TGTGCCTGTGACACCGCTGGGGGCTACTCCTTGGACACCCGACAGATGTTTTTC
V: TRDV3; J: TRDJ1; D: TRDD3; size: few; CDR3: CALCTGGYYPPYTDKLIF; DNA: TGTGCCTTATGCACTGGGGGATACTACCCTCCGTACACCGATAAACTCATCTTT
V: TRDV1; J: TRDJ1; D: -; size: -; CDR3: CALGEPRLLPTAGDTPYTDKLIF; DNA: TGTGCTCTTGGGGAGCCTCGGCTCCTTCCTACGGCGGGGGATACGCCGTACACCGATAAACTCATCTTT
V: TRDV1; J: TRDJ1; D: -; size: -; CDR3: CALGENGELEVYTDKLIF; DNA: TGTGCTCTTGGGGAAAATGGAGAACTGGAGGTCTACACCGATAAACTCATCTTT
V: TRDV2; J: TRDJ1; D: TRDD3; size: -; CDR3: CACDPRFLASPQQPYWGTPQYTDKLIF; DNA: TGTGCCTGTGACCCCAGATTCCTAGCTAGCCCACAGCAGCCGTACTGGGGGACCCCCCAGTACACCGATAAACTCATCTTT
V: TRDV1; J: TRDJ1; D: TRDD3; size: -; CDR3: CALGEALYWGPHCYTDKLIF; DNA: TGTGCTCTTGGGGAAGCCCTTTACTGGGGGCCCCACTGTTACACCGATAAACTCATCTTT
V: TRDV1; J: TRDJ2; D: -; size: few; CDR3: CALGEPTAFLLTGGKTAQLFF; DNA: TGTGCTCTTGGGGAACCAACCGCCTTCCTCCTTACTGGGGGTAAGACAGCACAACTCTTCTTT
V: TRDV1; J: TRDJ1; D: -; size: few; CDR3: CALGERRFDPLDLPNEEKLIF; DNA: TGTGCTCTTGGGGAACGAAGGTTCGACCCCTTGGATCTCCCTAATGAGGAAAAACTCATCTTT
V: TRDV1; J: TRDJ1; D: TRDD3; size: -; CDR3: CALGHLSVGIPMYTDKLIF; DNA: TGTGCTCTTGGGCACCTTTCCGTAGGGATACCCATGTACACCGATAAACTCATCTTT
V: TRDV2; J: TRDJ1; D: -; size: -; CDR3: CAYRGYDKLIF; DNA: TGTGCCTACCGTGGATACGATAAACTCATCTTT
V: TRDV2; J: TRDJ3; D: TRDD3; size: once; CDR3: CACDAWGYASWDTRQMFF; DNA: TGTGCCTGTGACGCTTGGGGATACGCGTCCTGGGACACCCGACAGATGTTTTTC
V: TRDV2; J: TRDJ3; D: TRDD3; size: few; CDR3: CACDTVLGDKSWDTRQMFF; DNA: TGTGCCTGTGACACTGTACTGGGGGATAAGTCCTGGGACACCCGACAGATGTTTTTC
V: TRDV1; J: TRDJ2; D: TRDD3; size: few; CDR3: CALGSISSWGRSLTAQLFF; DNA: TGTGCTCTTGGGTCTATCTCTTCCTGGGGGAGATCTTTGACAGCACAACTCTTCTTT
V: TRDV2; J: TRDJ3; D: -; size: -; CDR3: CACDTGFHWDTRQMFF; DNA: TGTGCCTGTGACACCGGGTTCCACTGGGACACCCGACAGATGTTTTTC
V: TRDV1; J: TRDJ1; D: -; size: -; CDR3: CALGEKYSTDKLIF; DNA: TGTGCTCTTGGGGAAAAATACAGCACCGATAAACTCATCTTT
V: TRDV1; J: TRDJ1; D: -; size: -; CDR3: CALGNPPIWVMYTDKLIF; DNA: TGTGCTCTTGGGAACCCACCCATTTGGGTAATGTACACCGATAAACTCATCTTT
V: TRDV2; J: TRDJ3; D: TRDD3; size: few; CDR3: CACDTVLGDTSLTWDTRQMFF; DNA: TGTGCCTGTGACACCGTACTGGGGGATACGTCTTTAACCTGGGACACCCGACAGATGTTTTTC
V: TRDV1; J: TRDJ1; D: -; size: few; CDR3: CALGGSLPTLSGGPLYTDKLIF; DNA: TGTGCTCTTGGGGGGTCACTTCCTACGCTCTCTGGGGGACCCCTTTACACCGATAAACTCATCTTT
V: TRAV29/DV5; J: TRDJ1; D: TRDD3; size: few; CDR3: CAASERWGIPTDKLIF; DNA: TGTGCAGCAAGCGAGAGGTGGGGGATCCCCACCGATAAACTCATCTTT
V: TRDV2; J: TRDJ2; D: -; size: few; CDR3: CACDLLGETLTAQLFF; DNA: TGTGCCTGTGATCTCCTTGGGGAGACTTTGACAGCACAACTCTTCTTT